These 30 T cell receptor beta chains came from one sample sequenced in a study of T cells in Graves' hyperthyroidism and ophthalmopathy. Amplified TCR beta CDR3 regions came from RNA transcripts. HTBI primers drove first-round RT-PCR of the TCR CDR3. TCRdb independently ran MiXCR on the multiplex PCR reads; one entry per CDR3 protein. The table lists about 600,000 distinct CDR3 sequences, approximately 14% of them singletons. The sample was blood. The receptors were sampled from a woman in her fifties or sixties with Graves' ophthalmopathy.

This clonotype has at least ten counts. The chain carries TRBV14 and TRBJ1-2; 8 nucleotides match TRBD1. Per germline, CDR1 SGHDN and CDR2 FVKESK. V gave up 4 bases and J gave up 6 bases; unmatched junction bases: 13. This CDR3 has 16 residues. Here the CDR3 DNA reads TGTGCCAGCAGCCCAACAAGAGGGACAGGCCTTGATGGCTACACCTTC. This gives the protein CASSPTRGTGLDGYTF. Full variable domain (outside the CDR3, taken from reference TRBV14 and TRBJ1-2): EAGVTQFPSHSVIEKGQTVTLRCDPISGHDNLYWYRRVMGKEIKFLLHFVKESKQDESGMPNNRFLAERTGGTYSTLKVQPAELEDSGVYFCASSPTRGTGLDGYTFGSGTRLTVV.

This clonotype was detected many times. The chain is built from TRBV12-3 or TRBV12-4 and TRBJ2-7; TRBD2 matches 9 bases. After removal of 6 bases from V and 3 bases from J, the junction contained 6 bases not matched to a gene. CDR3 length equals 14 residues. The CDR3 nucleotides read TGTGCCAGCAGAAAGGGACTAGCTGTCTACGAGCAGTACTTC. It encodes CASRKGLAVYEQYF.

The rearrangement links TRBV5-1 to TRBJ2-3; 14 positions match TRBD2. V shed 3 bases and J 3 bases; nucleotides not matched to a gene: 9. The length of the CDR3 is 18 residues. From germline, CDR1 is SGHRS and CDR2 YFSETQ. CDR3 sequence: CASSSSGGLAGVTDTQYF. In nucleotides, the CDR3 is TGCGCCAGCAGCTCCTCCGGGGGACTAGCGGGAGTTACAGATACGCAGTATTTT.

The chain employs TRBV4-3 and TRBJ2-3; TRBD2 matches at 11 bases. This CDR3 spans 17 amino acids. Germline CDR1 and CDR2: LGHNA and YSLEER. With V trimmed by 1 base and J by 4 bases, 7 bases remained unmatched. CDR3 in DNA: TGCGCCAGCAGCCAAGGAACTAGCGGGGGTTGGGCAGATACGCAGTATTTT. Its translation: CASSQGTSGGWADTQYF.

The V gene is TRBV19, the J gene TRBJ2-1, with TRBD1 matching over 9 bases. Germline V gene data show CDR1 as LNHDA and CDR2 as SQIVND (reference sequence). With V trimmed by 7 bases and J by 8 bases, 9 bases remained unmatched. The CDR3 is made up of 14 amino acids. This CDR3 is CASTQGTGTYEQFF. For the CDR3, the DNA is TGTGCCAGTACCCAAGGGACAGGGACATATGAGCAGTTCTTC.

In its sample, this clonotype was seen many times. V is TRBV7-9 and J is TRBJ2-7; D is uncertain. The germline gives CDR1 SEHNR, CDR2 FQNEAQ (reference sequence). V lost 5 bases and J lost 6, with 17 bases in between. CDR3 size: 14 residues. The CDR3 spells CASSPPAAGSEQYF. As DNA, the CDR3 is TGTGCCAGCAGCCCACCCGCCGCAGGCTCCGAGCAGTACTTC.

This clonotype was counted between two and nine times. The chain joins TRBV27 to TRBJ1-2, with D possibly matching TRBD1 (5 bases). The CDR3 runs 14 residues. V was cut by 4 bases and J by 4 bases, with 13 bases left in between. The germline gives CDR1 MNHEY, CDR2 SMNVEV (reference sequence). This chain's CDR3 is CASSSVGTVYGYTF. CDR3 DNA sequence: TGTGCCAGCAGTTCCGTCGGGACGGTCTATGGCTACACCTTC.

This clonotype was recorded many times. The chain has TRBV28 and TRBJ2-3; the match to TRBD2 covers 7 bases. J lost 10 bases, V lost 3 bases, and 4 bases had no gene match. Germline V gene sequence: CDR1 MDHEN, CDR2 SYDVKM. The CDR3 is 12 amino acids. In nucleotides, the CDR3 is TGTGCCAGCAGTTTCGGAGCGGGACCGCAGTATTTT. It translates to CASSFGAGPQYF.

As concerns this clonotype: One junction end does not reproduce the germline sequence, and a read error may be involved. The rearrangement joins TRBV27 to TRBJ1-2; D gene uncertain. The CDR3 is 13 amino acids. Per the germline V gene, CDR1 is MNHEY and CDR2 is SMNVEV (reference sequence). The CDR3 DNA follows: TGTGCCAGCAGTTTAAGTCCGGGGAAAGGCTACGCCTTC. The encoded protein is CASSLSPGKGYAF.

The sample holds a few counts of this clonotype. This sequence joins TRBV20-1 and TRBJ1-5; 9 bases map to TRBD1. The CDR3 runs to 15 residues. From germline, CDR1 is DFQATT and CDR2 SNEGSKA (reference sequence). V lost 1 base and J lost 1; bases outside the gene matches: 2. CDR3 sequence reads: CSARGDRASNQPQHF. CDR3 in DNA: TGCAGTGCTAGAGGGGACAGGGCCAGCAATCAGCCCCAGCATTTT.

This clonotype was seen ten or more times. This rearrangement joins TRBV3-1 to TRBJ1-4; possible D gene TRBD1, 6 bases. V was clipped by 8 bases and J by 0 bases, with 10 bases between them. CDR1 LGHDT and CDR2 YNNKEL come from the germline V gene (reference sequence). This CDR3 spans 14 amino acids. CDR3 DNA sequence: TGTGCCAGCCGGAGGGGGGCAACTAATGAAAAACTGTTTTTT. It specifies CASRRGATNEKLFF.

This clonotype was recorded once. This may be a read error, as it is one base from a much larger clone. The V call is TRBV3-1, the J call TRBJ1-5; D is unresolved. This CDR3 is 15 amino acids long. Germline loops: CDR1 LGHDT, CDR2 YNNKEL (reference sequence). Trimming pared 1 base from V and 3 bases from J, leaving 10 bases between. The CDR3 coding sequence is TGTGCCAGCAGCCAAGTTCCGGGCAACAATCAGCCCCAGCATTTT. Translated: CASSQVPGNNQPQHF.

The V gene is TRBV12-3 or TRBV12-4, the J gene TRBJ2-3; D perhaps matches TRBD2 (5 bases). The V gene lost 7 bases and the J gene lost 3 bases, with 14 bases spanning the gap. CDR3 length: 14 residues. The CDR3 region is CASTVTGKTDTQYF. In nucleotides, the CDR3 is TGTGCCAGCACCGTAACCGGGAAAACAGATACGCAGTATTTT.

This clonotype appeared many times. CDR3 region: CAWRRAGWDTEAFF. The CDR3 region has the DNA TGTGCCTGGAGGAGGGCAGGTTGGGACACTGAAGCTTTCTTT. V gene TRBV30 combines with J gene TRBJ1-1; D unclear. This CDR3 is built from 14 residues. CDR1 is GTSNPN, CDR2 SVGIG, per germline (reference sequence). V lost 3 bases, J lost 3 bases, and 14 bases lay in between.

This clonotype was picked up many times. The chain recombines TRBV30 with TRBJ2-7; D is possibly TRBD2 (5 bases). This CDR3 has 14 residues. Deletions cut 1 base from V and 4 bases from J, with 14 bases between. CDR1 GTSNPN and CDR2 SVGIG come from the germline V gene (reference sequence). The CDR3 DNA sequence: TGTGCCTGGAGTGCGACCGGGGTACCATACGAGCAGTACTTC. Translated, it gives CAWSATGVPYEQYF.

This clonotype was seen at least ten times. V and J are TRBV7-8 and TRBJ2-7; D unresolved. The germline V gene has CDR1 SGHVS and CDR2 FQNEAQ. The CDR3 has 13 amino acids. Trimming cost V 5 bases and J 4 bases, with 12 bases left between them. CDR3 region: CASSPFQDYEQYF. CDR3 bases: TGTGCCAGCAGCCCCTTTCAGGATTACGAGCAGTACTTC.

The chain is built from TRBV29-1 and TRBJ1-1, with 12 bases lining up with TRBD1. V lost 6 bases, J lost 3 bases, and 8 bases stayed unmatched. This CDR3 spans 15 amino acids. Germline V gene data show CDR1 as SQVTM and CDR2 as ANQGSEA. The CDR3 sequence is CSVKGQGAVDTEAFF. The CDR3 nucleotides read TGCAGCGTAAAGGGACAGGGGGCCGTGGACACTGAAGCTTTCTTT.

This clonotype was found many times. The V call is TRBV28, the J call TRBJ2-5, with TRBD1 as a possible D gene (6 bases). Trimming cost V 6 bases and J 6 bases, with 14 bases left between them. The V gene's germline CDR1 is MDHEN and CDR2 SYDVKM. The CDR3 is made up of 13 amino acids. The CDR3, as DNA: TGTGCCAGCAGCCGTCAGGGGACCCAGACCCAGTACTTC. Protein product: CASSRQGTQTQYF.

This clonotype was observed many times. This rearrangement joins TRBV24-1 to TRBJ2-7, with 8 bases lining up with TRBD1. Germline CDR1 and CDR2: KGHDR and SFDVKD. V was pared by 4 bases and J by 3 bases, with 4 bases of the junction left unmatched. The CDR3 length is 14 residues. CDR3 protein: CATSDPDRGYEQYF. As DNA, the CDR3 is TGTGCCACCAGTGACCCTGACAGGGGCTACGAGCAGTACTTC.

This clonotype showed up many times. The CDR3 DNA reads as TGTGCCAGCAGCTTGAAGGACGGCGGGAGGGATGAGCAGTTCTTC. This translates into CASSLKDGGRDEQFF. V and J are TRBV7-9 and TRBJ2-1, with 9 bases aligning to TRBD2. Germline CDR1 SEHNR, CDR2 FQNEAQ (reference sequence). The V segment lost 3 bases and the J segment 8 bases; nucleotides outside the gene matches: 8. The CDR3 has 15 amino acids.

There are many counts of this clonotype. This sequence joins TRBV2 and TRBJ1-4; D gene uncertain. The length of the CDR3 is 14 residues. CDR1 and CDR2 (germline): SNHLY, FYNNEI. Trimming stripped 2 bases from V and 6 bases from J, with 10 bases between. CDR3 in amino acids: CASSERVRYEKLFF. The CDR3 DNA reads as TGTGCCAGCAGTGAAAGGGTGCGGTATGAAAAACTGTTTTTT.

Only a few counts were recorded for this clonotype. V gene TRBV25-1 combines with J gene TRBJ1-1, with a possible D match to TRBD1 (6 bases). CDR3 length: 16 residues. Trimming cost V 2 bases and J 4 bases, with 17 bases left between them. Per the germline V gene, CDR1 is MGHDK and CDR2 is SYGVNS. This CDR3 is CASSEIQGYGGTEAFF. The CDR3 DNA reads as TGTGCCAGCAGTGAAATACAGGGCTACGGAGGCACTGAAGCTTTCTTT.

The CDR3 loop is CSVEAGTSGRLTDTQYF. Here the CDR3 DNA reads TGCAGCGTTGAGGCGGGGACTAGCGGGAGGCTCACAGATACGCAGTATTTT. The V gene is TRBV29-1, the J gene TRBJ2-3; 15 bases are shared with TRBD2. This CDR3 is built from 17 residues. Trimming cost V 3 bases and J 2 bases; bases outside gene matches: 6. CDR1 is SQVTM and CDR2 is ANQGSEA in the germline V gene.

This clonotype was detected a few times. The chain has TRBV24-1 and TRBJ2-3, with 8 bases that match TRBD2. This CDR3 region has 13 residues. CDR1 and CDR2 from the germline V gene are KGHDR and SFDVKD. After removal of 9 bases from V and 8 bases from J, the junction contained 9 bases not matched to a gene. The CDR3 nucleotides read TGTGCCACCGTAGGACTGGCGGGAGGTACGCAGTATTTT. The encoded protein is CATVGLAGGTQYF.

The J gene is TRBJ2-5, the V gene TRBV6-1; weak D call: TRBD2 (6 bases). The V gene's germline CDR1 is MNHNS and CDR2 SASEGT. With 3 bases removed from V and 0 bases from J, the gap between germline ends came to 11 bases. This CDR3 region has 15 residues. The CDR3: CASSEGLLYQETQYF. The CDR3 coding sequence is TGTGCCAGCAGTGAGGGACTTCTGTACCAAGAGACCCAGTACTTC.

This clonotype was seen at least ten times. The J gene is TRBJ1-2, the V gene TRBV6-6; possible D gene TRBD1, 6 bases. The V and J ends lost 0 bases and 4 bases respectively, with 15 bases between them. This CDR3 is 16 amino acids long. CDR1 MNHNY and CDR2 SVGAGI come from the germline V gene (reference sequence). The CDR3 protein is CASSYSGLDRFYGYTF. CDR3 sequence (DNA): TGTGCCAGCAGTTACTCGGGACTGGACAGATTCTATGGCTACACCTTC.

This clonotype was counted at least ten times. The chain recombines TRBV20-1 with TRBJ1-1, with D possibly matching TRBD1 (5 bases). The V end lost 0 bases, the J end lost 10 bases, and 18 bases lay between the germline ends. Germline CDR1 and CDR2: DFQATT and SNEGSKA (reference sequence). This CDR3 has 14 amino acids. The DNA for the CDR3 is TGCAGTGCTAGAGATCCAACGGGGGGAGTGTCAGCTTTCTTT. Amino acid sequence: CSARDPTGGVSAFF.

This clonotype was recorded many times. The chain joins TRBV2 to TRBJ1-2, with D unclear. V was cut by 0 bases and J by 3 bases, with 8 bases left in between. Germline-derived CDR1 and CDR2 are SNHLY and FYNNEI. The CDR3 consists of 14 residues. CDR3 residues: CASSEAWRDYGYTF. The DNA for the CDR3 is TGTGCCAGCAGTGAAGCGTGGAGGGACTATGGCTACACCTTC.

The chain carries TRBV5-1 and TRBJ2-3, with 9 bases matching TRBD1. CDR3 size: 15 residues. Germline V gene lookup returns CDR1 SGHRS and CDR2 YFSETQ. Trimming at V came to 4 bases and at J to 2 bases, leaving 5 bases not matched to a gene. This CDR3 is CASSTGTGPTDTQYF. Written as DNA, the CDR3 is TGCGCCAGCAGCACCGGGACAGGGCCCACAGATACGCAGTATTTT.

V gene TRBV20-1 combines with J gene TRBJ2-1; 14 bases fit TRBD2. The germline V gene encodes CDR1 DFQATT and CDR2 SNEGSKA (reference sequence). The CDR3 totals 18 residues. V was clipped by 3 bases and J by 8 bases; unmatched bases: 15. The CDR3 DNA sequence: TGCAGTGCTAGGGCTGGGACTAGCGGGAGCCGTGTCATCCATGAGCAGTTCTTC. It is translated as CSARAGTSGSRVIHEQFF.